This passage covers 22 T cell receptor beta chains from one sample sequenced in a study of T cells in Graves' hyperthyroidism and ophthalmopathy (dated 2019 in TCRdb). The library was prepared using multiplex PCR. Instrument on record: Illumina HiSeq 2000. TCR beta CDR3 regions were amplified from RNA transcripts. The TCR CDR3 was subjected to a first round of RT-PCR using the HTBI primer set and the Qiagen OneStep RT-PCR kit. TCRdb reprocessed the public reads (quality trimming at Q25 with fastp, clone calling with MiXCR) and kept in-frame beta chains. Rows are combined by CDR3 protein, so each entry shows the most common genes and DNA. A total of around 200,000 distinct CDR3 sequences appear in this sample, 18% of them only once. The top ten clones comprise 35% to 50% of the sample. What was sequenced was blood. The receptors originated from a man aged 35 to 55 with Graves' hyperthyroidism.

The chain links TRBV6-2 or TRBV6-3 to TRBJ1-4, with unresolved D. V was clipped by 2 bases and J by 3 bases, with 7 bases between them. This CDR3 is built from 14 residues. The V gene's germline CDR1 is MNHEY and CDR2 SVGEGT. The DNA of the CDR3 is TGTGCCAGCAGTTACAGTGGGTCTAATGAAAAACTGTTTTTT. It encodes CASSYSGSNEKLFF.

The chain joins TRBV6-5 to TRBJ1-3; D possibly corresponds to TRBD1 (5 bases). V lost 0 bases, J lost 0 bases, and 9 bases lay in between. This CDR3 is built from 16 residues. Germline lookup yields CDR1 MNHEY and CDR2 SVGAGI. The CDR3 region is CASSYSQVPSGNTIYF. The CDR3 bases are TGTGCCAGCAGTTACTCACAGGTTCCCTCTGGAAACACCATATATTTT.

This clonotype showed up just a few times. A much larger clone lies a single base off, so this may be a read error. The gene calls are TRBV10-3 and TRBJ2-7, with D perhaps assigned TRBD1 or TRBD2 (5 bases each). The CDR3 is made up of 15 amino acids. V lost 6 bases, J lost 5 bases, and 20 bases lay in between. The V gene's germline CDR1 is ENHRY and CDR2 SYGVKD. This CDR3 reads CAISPVGWGSDEQYF. The CDR3 DNA reads TGTGCCATCAGCCCAGTCGGTTGGGGGAGCGACGAGCAGTACTTC.

At least ten counts were recorded for this clonotype. The chain links TRBV29-1 to TRBJ2-3, with no clear D. Trimming stripped 3 bases from V and 0 bases from J, with 13 bases between. Germline V gene sequence: CDR1 SQVTM, CDR2 ANQGSEA. This CDR3 has 15 amino acids. For the CDR3, the DNA is TGCAGCGTTGAGGTCAGAATCACTAGCACAGATACGCAGTATTTT. This translates into CSVEVRITSTDTQYF.

This clonotype has at least ten counts. This chain uses TRBV7-8 with TRBJ1-2; D ambiguous. The CDR3 totals 15 residues. Germline V lookup: CDR1 SGHVS, CDR2 FQNEAQ. With 1 base removed from V and 2 bases from J, the gap between germline ends came to 11 bases. The CDR3 spells CASSLDGQTNYGYTF. In DNA form, the CDR3 reads TGTGCCAGCAGCTTAGATGGCCAGACGAACTATGGCTACACCTTC.

This clonotype was counted ten times or more. The chain joins TRBV28 to TRBJ1-1, with 8 bases identical to TRBD1. Trimming removed 6 bases from V and 4 bases from J; junction bases left unmatched: 4. This CDR3 contains 13 residues. Germline CDR1 reads MDHEN; CDR2 reads SYDVKM. The CDR3 coding sequence is TGTGCCAGCAGGGACAGGGCGGGCACTGAAGCTTTCTTT. This codes for CASRDRAGTEAFF.

This clonotype was detected many times. The rearrangement links TRBV5-1 to TRBJ1-2; D gene unclear. V was clipped by 2 bases and J by 6 bases, with 11 bases between them. Germline V gene data show CDR1 as SGHRS and CDR2 as YFSETQ. This CDR3 has 13 amino acids. Here the CDR3 reads CASSFGWRDGYTF. CDR3 in DNA: TGCGCCAGCAGCTTTGGTTGGAGGGATGGCTACACCTTC. Combining the CDR3 with reference TRBV5-1 and TRBJ1-2 gives the whole variable domain KAGVTQTPRYLIKTRGQQVTLSCSPISGHRSVSWYQQTPGQGLQFLFEYFSETQRNKGNFPGRFSGRQFSNSRSEMNVSTLELGDSALYLCASSFGWRDGYTFGSGTRLTVV.

This clonotype was counted at least ten times. The chain carries TRBV12-3 or TRBV12-4 and TRBJ1-1; a possible D gene is TRBD1 (5 bases). The CDR3 spans 15 residues. V was shortened by 7 bases and J by 1 base, with 16 bases between the two germline ends. The CDR3 DNA reads TGTGCCAGCATCCCAATCAGGGAAGCGAACACTGAAGCTTTCTTT. Translating gives CASIPIREANTEAFF.

This chain links TRBV5-6 with TRBJ1-5; TRBD1 might be the D (5 bases). With 6 bases removed from V and 7 bases from J, the gap between germline ends came to 11 bases. Germline values: CDR1 SGHDT, CDR2 YYEEEE. The CDR3 is 12 amino acids. CDR3 in amino acids: CASTYGGQPQHF. The DNA of the CDR3 is TGTGCCAGCACCTATGGGGGACAGCCCCAGCATTTT.

The chain carries TRBV4-2 and TRBJ2-1; D uncertain. The CDR3 totals 12 residues. V was trimmed by 4 bases and J by 6 bases, leaving 7 bases between them. Germline V gene data show CDR1 as LGHNA and CDR2 as YNFKEQ. The CDR3 coding sequence is TGTGCCAGCAGCCCAACTCCCAATGAGCAGTTCTTC. It is translated as CASSPTPNEQFF.

This clonotype came up once. A single base separates this from a much larger clone, so it may be a read error. The V call is TRBV27, the J call TRBJ1-4, with D unresolved. The CDR3 runs to 15 residues. V was pared by 10 bases and J by 0 bases, with 15 bases between. The germline V gene encodes CDR1 MNHEY and CDR2 SMNVEV (reference sequence). CDR3 sequence (DNA): TGTGCCACCAGCGCCGACCGAGCAACTAATGAAAAACTGTTTTTT. Residues: CATSADRATNEKLFF.

This clonotype came up many times. The gene calls are TRBV7-2 and TRBJ1-1, with D hard to call. Germline CDR1 is SGHTA and CDR2 is FQGNSA. With 5 bases removed from V and 0 bases from J, the gap between germline ends came to 4 bases. The length of the CDR3 is 12 residues. CDR3 loop: CASSRVNTEAFF. The CDR3 nucleotides are TGTGCCAGCAGCCGGGTGAACACTGAAGCTTTCTTT.

Ten or more counts support this clonotype. This chain connects TRBV7-8 to TRBJ1-5; 8 nucleotides line up with TRBD1. Germline V gene data show CDR1 as SGHVS and CDR2 as FQNEAQ. This CDR3 contains 16 residues. With 5 bases clipped from V and 1 base from J, the junction kept 7 bases outside the gene matches. The CDR3 spells CASSTGQGRSNQPQHF. The CDR3 nucleotides are TGTGCCAGCAGCACCGGACAGGGAAGAAGCAATCAGCCCCAGCATTTT.

This clonotype was counted at least ten times. This rearrangement joins TRBV28 to TRBJ1-6, with D hard to call. This CDR3 has 15 amino acids. Germline V gene data show CDR1 as MDHEN and CDR2 as SYDVKM. The V gene lost 7 bases and the J gene lost 5 bases, with 15 bases spanning the gap. The CDR3 nucleotides are TGTGCCAGCATCCCACGATCGCCTAATAATTCACCCCTCCACTTT. The encoded protein is CASIPRSPNNSPLHF. Full variable domain (rest looked up from reference TRBV28 and TRBJ1-6): DVKVTQSSRYLVKRTGEKVFLECVQDMDHENMFWYRQDPGLGLRLIYFSYDVKMKEKGDIPEGYSVSREKKERFSLILESASTNQTSMYLCASIPRSPNNSPLHFGNGTRLTVT.

This clonotype was detected ten times or more. The chain carries TRBV2 and TRBJ2-1, with D tentatively TRBD1 or TRBD2 (6 bases each). The CDR3 loop spans 16 amino acids. Trimming cost V 7 bases and J 2 bases, with 18 bases left between them. From germline, CDR1 is SNHLY and CDR2 FYNNEI. Here the CDR3 DNA reads TGTGCCAGCACTCAAACTGGGGGGCCTGCCTACAATGAGCAGTTCTTC. It codes for CASTQTGGPAYNEQFF.

This clonotype was picked up a small number of times. This chain connects TRBV6-1 to TRBJ2-7, with TRBD1 matching over 11 bases. CDR3 length equals 15 residues. Losses at the gene ends were 6 bases for V and 7 bases for J; bases not matched to a gene: 11. CDR1 and CDR2 (germline): MNHNS, SASEGT. The CDR3 protein is CASSSPGQGAREQYF. CDR3 bases: TGTGCCAGCAGCTCCCCAGGACAGGGGGCGAGGGAGCAGTACTTC.

The V and J genes are TRBV10-3 and TRBJ2-1, with 8 bases aligning to TRBD2. In germline, CDR1 is ENHRY, CDR2 SYGVKD. V lost 7 bases and J lost 5; bases outside the gene matches: 7. The CDR3 contains 14 residues. CDR3 nucleotide sequence: TGTGCCATCACAGCGGGGGACCCAAACAATGAGCAGTTCTTC. Translated: CAITAGDPNNEQFF.

This clonotype was recorded once. The chain employs TRBV9 and TRBJ2-7; TRBD1 or TRBD2 may be the D gene (5 bases each). The length of the CDR3 is 16 residues. Germline V lookup: CDR1 SGDLS, CDR2 YYNGEE. The V end lost 0 bases, the J end lost 3 bases, and 16 bases lay between the germline ends. CDR3 DNA sequence: TGTGCCAGCAGCGTAGGATCCACCGGGACCGACTACGAGCAGTACTTC. Its protein product is CASSVGSTGTDYEQYF.

In this sample, this clonotype turned up a few times. The chain uses TRBV6-1 and TRBJ1-5, with a weak D call TRBD1 (6 bases). This CDR3 is built from 15 residues. The V gene lost 8 bases and the J gene lost 6 bases, with 20 bases spanning the gap. Germline loops: CDR1 MNHNS, CDR2 SASEGT. The DNA of the CDR3 is TGTGCCAGCGTAAACCAGATCGGGGGCGGTCAGCCCCAGCATTTT. It encodes CASVNQIGGGQPQHF.

This clonotype was observed at least ten times. The rearrangement links TRBV12-3 or TRBV12-4 to TRBJ1-1; 7 positions match TRBD1. The V gene end was trimmed by 5 bases and the J gene end by 0 bases; junction bases not matched to a gene: 3. This CDR3 has 14 amino acids. DNA of the CDR3: TGTGCCAGCAGTCCCAGGGGGGTGAACACTGAAGCTTTCTTT. This gives the protein CASSPRGVNTEAFF.

At least ten counts were recorded for this clonotype. The genes are TRBV2 and TRBJ2-7; the D gene is possibly TRBD2 (6 bases). Trimming took 7 bases from V and 0 from J, leaving 16 bases between them. From germline, CDR1 is SNHLY and CDR2 FYNNEI. There are 15 residues in the CDR3. CDR3 bases: TGTGCCAGCACCGGAGGGGCAGGGAGCTCCTACGAGCAGTACTTC. Amino acid sequence: CASTGGAGSSYEQYF.

V gene TRBV15 combines with J gene TRBJ2-5; 7 nucleotides match TRBD1. J gave up 2 bases and V 3 bases, and 3 bases lay outside the gene matches. CDR1 is LNHNV, CDR2 YYDKDF, per germline (reference sequence). This CDR3 is built from 14 residues. CDR3 in DNA: TGTGCCACCAGCAGGAGGGGGCGGCAAGAGACCCAGTACTTC. The encoded protein is CATSRRGRQETQYF. Filled out from reference TRBV15 and TRBJ2-5, the complete variable domain reads DAMVIQNPRYQVTQFGKPVTLSCSQTLNHNVMYWYQQKSSQAPKLLFHYYDKDFNNEADTPDNFQSRRPNTSFCFLDIRSPGLGDTAMYLCATSRRGRQETQYFGPGTRLLVL.